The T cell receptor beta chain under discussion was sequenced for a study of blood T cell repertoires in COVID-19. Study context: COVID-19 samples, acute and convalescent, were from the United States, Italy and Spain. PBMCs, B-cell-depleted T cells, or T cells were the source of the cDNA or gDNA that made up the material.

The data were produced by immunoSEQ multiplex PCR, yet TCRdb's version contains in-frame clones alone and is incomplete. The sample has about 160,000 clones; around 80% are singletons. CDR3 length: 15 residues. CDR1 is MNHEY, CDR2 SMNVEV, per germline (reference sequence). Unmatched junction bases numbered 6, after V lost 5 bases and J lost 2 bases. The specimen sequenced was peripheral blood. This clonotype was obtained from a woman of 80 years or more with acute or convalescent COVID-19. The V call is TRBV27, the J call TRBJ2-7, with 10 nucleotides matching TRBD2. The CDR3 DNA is TGTGCCAGCAGTACAAGGACTAGCGGAACCTACGAGCAGTACTTC. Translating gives CASSTRTSGTYEQYF.